One and the same sample provided the 6 T cell receptor beta chains below, sequenced in a study of T cell responses to AZD1222 COVID-19 vaccine. Only in-frame clones appear in the TCRdb table, and some are missing; sequencing was by immunoSEQ multiplex PCR. The data contain 160,000 or so clones, more than 80% of them seen just once; the ten biggest clones take up more than 3.5%. The sample here was peripheral blood, taken 28 days after the second dose of the MenACWY control vaccine. Receptor source: an adult who received the MenACWY meningococcal vaccine as a control.

The genes are TRBV9 and TRBJ2-5; possible D gene TRBD1, 5 bases. The V end was cut by 0 bases, the J end by 4 bases, with 13 bases between. The V gene's germline CDR1 is SGDLS and CDR2 YYNGEE. The CDR3 extends over 15 amino acids. This CDR3 reads CASSVEYQGLETQYF. CDR3 in DNA: TGTGCCAGCAGCGTAGAATATCAGGGTTTAGAGACCCAGTACTTC.

The chain is built from TRBV5-1 and TRBJ2-1; 10 positions agree with TRBD2. The junction had 14 bases not matched to a gene; V was cut back by 0 bases and J by 8 bases. The germline V gene has CDR1 SGHRS and CDR2 YFSETQ. This CDR3 has 18 amino acids. The CDR3 DNA follows: TGCGCCAGCAGCTTGGTACCCAGCGGGAGGGCCTCCTCCTATGAGCAGTTCTTC. Protein product: CASSLVPSGRASSYEQFF.

The chain couples TRBV7-8 to TRBJ2-7; 11 bases fit TRBD1. The V segment lost 2 bases and the J segment 1 base; nucleotides outside the gene matches: 7. Germline-derived CDR1 and CDR2 are SGHVS and FQNEAQ. The CDR3 contains 17 residues. CDR3 nucleotide sequence: TGTGCCAGCAGCTTACCTCGGGACAGGGGGTTATCCTACGAGCAGTACTTC. Residues: CASSLPRDRGLSYEQYF.

This clone was counted a single time. The chain uses TRBV19 and TRBJ2-7; 7 bases match TRBD2. This CDR3 has 15 amino acids. Trimming cost V 3 bases and J 4 bases; bases outside gene matches: 9. CDR1 is LNHDA and CDR2 is SQIVND in the germline V gene (reference sequence). CDR3 amino acids: CASSILGGAEYEQYF. As DNA, the CDR3 is TGTGCCAGTAGTATTTTGGGAGGGGCGGAGTACGAGCAGTACTTC.

The V and J genes are TRBV4-3 and TRBJ1-4; 7 bases are a match to TRBD1. Germline V gene sequence: CDR1 LGHNA, CDR2 YSLEER. The V and J ends lost 4 bases and 6 bases, in that order; junction bases with no gene match: 11. This CDR3 is 16 amino acids long. The CDR3 nucleotides are TGCGCCAGCAGCCGACTACCGAGGGGGCTCTATGAAAAACTGTTTTTT. Its translation: CASSRLPRGLYEKLFF.

This rearrangement joins TRBV5-6 to TRBJ1-2; possibly TRBD1 for D (5 bases). Trimming stripped 3 bases from V and 3 bases from J, with 12 bases between. Germline CDR1 and CDR2: SGHDT and YYEEEE. This CDR3 spans 14 amino acids. Here the CDR3 reads CASSWEGIDYGYTF. The DNA for the CDR3 is TGTGCCAGCAGCTGGGAGGGGATCGACTATGGCTACACCTTC.